This passage covers 2 T cell receptor beta chains from one sample sequenced in a study of Graves' ophthalmopathy and Graves' hyperthyroidism. CDR3 regions of TCR beta were amplified from RNA transcripts. Second-round multiplex PCR came after a first-round RT-PCR that employed HTBI primers. TCRdb reprocessed the multiplex PCR reads with MiXCR, giving one entry per CDR3 protein. The sample lists some 390,000 distinct CDR3 sequences, roughly 18% occurring once. The material sequenced was peripheral blood. These receptors came from a woman younger than 30 with Graves' ophthalmopathy.

The V call is TRBV6-2 or TRBV6-3, the J call TRBJ2-5, with D perhaps matching TRBD1 (6 bases). CDR1 and CDR2 (germline): MNHEY, SVGEGT. The V gene lost 2 bases and the J gene lost 0 bases, with 10 bases spanning the gap. The CDR3 is 15 residues long. CDR3 residues: CASSYSHRDQETQYF. DNA of the CDR3: TGTGCCAGCAGTTACAGTCACAGGGACCAAGAGACCCAGTACTTC.

In its sample, this clonotype was seen a few times. DNA of the CDR3: TGTGCCAGCAGTTTAGTGGCGGCTTGGTACCAAGAGACCCAGTACTTC. It encodes CASSLVAAWYQETQYF. The chain recombines TRBV12-3 or TRBV12-4 with TRBJ2-5; D unresolved. This CDR3 is built from 16 residues. Trimming removed 1 base at V and 0 bases at J, with 12 bases between.